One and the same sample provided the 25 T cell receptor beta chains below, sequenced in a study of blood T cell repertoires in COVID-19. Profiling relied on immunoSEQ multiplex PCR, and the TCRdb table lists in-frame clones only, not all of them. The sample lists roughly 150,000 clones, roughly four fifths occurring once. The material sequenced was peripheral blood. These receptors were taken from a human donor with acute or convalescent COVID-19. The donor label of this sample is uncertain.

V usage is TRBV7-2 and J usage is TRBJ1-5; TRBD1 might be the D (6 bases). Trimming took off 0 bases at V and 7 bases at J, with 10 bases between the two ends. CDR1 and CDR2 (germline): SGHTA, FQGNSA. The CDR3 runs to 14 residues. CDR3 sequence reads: CASSLAGGAQPQHF. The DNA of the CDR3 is TGTGCCAGCAGCTTAGCCGGGGGGGCACAGCCCCAGCATTTT.

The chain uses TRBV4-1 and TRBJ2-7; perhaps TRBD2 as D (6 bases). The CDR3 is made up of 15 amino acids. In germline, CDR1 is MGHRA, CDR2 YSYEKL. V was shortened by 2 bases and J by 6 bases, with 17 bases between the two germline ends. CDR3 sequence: CASSQRGGVLSEQYF. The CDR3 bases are TGCGCCAGCAGCCAAAGAGGAGGGGTTTTAAGCGAGCAGTACTTC.

The CDR3 bases are TGTGCCAGCAGCTTACTTAGCATAGCGGGGAGACACAATGAGCAGTTCTTC. It codes for CASSLLSIAGRHNEQFF. The rearrangement joins TRBV11-2 to TRBJ2-1; 8 bases are a match to TRBD2. The germline gives CDR1 SGHAT, CDR2 FQNNGV. With 2 bases clipped from V and 5 bases from J, the junction kept 11 bases outside the gene matches. This CDR3 contains 17 residues.

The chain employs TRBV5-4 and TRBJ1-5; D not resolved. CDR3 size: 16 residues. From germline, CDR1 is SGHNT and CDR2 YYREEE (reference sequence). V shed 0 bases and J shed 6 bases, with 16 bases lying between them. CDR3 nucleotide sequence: TGTGCCAGCAGCTTGGGCGGGAGCAGCCGGGGTCAGCCCCAGCATTTT. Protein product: CASSLGGSSRGQPQHF.

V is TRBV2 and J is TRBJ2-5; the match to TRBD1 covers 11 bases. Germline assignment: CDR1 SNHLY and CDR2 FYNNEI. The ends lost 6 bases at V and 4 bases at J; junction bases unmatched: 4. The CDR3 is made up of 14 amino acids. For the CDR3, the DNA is TGTGCCAGCAGGGGGACAGGGGGGGTAGAGACCCAGTACTTC. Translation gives CASRGTGGVETQYF.

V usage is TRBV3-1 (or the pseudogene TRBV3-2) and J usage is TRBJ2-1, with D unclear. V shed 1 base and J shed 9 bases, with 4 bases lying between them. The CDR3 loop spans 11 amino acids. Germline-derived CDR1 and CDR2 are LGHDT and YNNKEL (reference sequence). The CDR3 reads CASSQVAEQFF. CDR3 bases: TGTGCCAGCAGCCAAGTGGCTGAGCAGTTCTTC.

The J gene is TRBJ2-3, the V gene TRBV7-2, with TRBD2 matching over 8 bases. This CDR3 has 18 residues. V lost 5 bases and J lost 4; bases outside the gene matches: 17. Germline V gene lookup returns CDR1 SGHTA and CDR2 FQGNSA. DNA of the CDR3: TGTGCCAGCAGCCCTTTCCCGGGACTAGTTAGTGCCGCAGATACGCAGTATTTT. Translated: CASSPFPGLVSAADTQYF. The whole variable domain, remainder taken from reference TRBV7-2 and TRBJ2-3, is GAGVSQSPSNKVTEKGKDVELRCDPISGHTALYWYRQSLGQGLEFLIYFQGNSAPDKSGLPSDRFSAERTGGSVSTLTIQRTQQEDSAVYLCASSPFPGLVSAADTQYFGPGTRLTVL.

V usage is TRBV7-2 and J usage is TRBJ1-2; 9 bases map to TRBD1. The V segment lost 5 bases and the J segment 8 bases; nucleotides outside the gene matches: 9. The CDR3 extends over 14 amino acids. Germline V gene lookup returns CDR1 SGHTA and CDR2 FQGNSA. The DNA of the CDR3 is TGTGCCAGCAGCGCCCAACAGGGGGCGAAAGGCTACACCTTC. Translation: CASSAQQGAKGYTF. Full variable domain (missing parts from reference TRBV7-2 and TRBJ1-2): GAGVSQSPSNKVTEKGKDVELRCDPISGHTALYWYRQSLGQGLEFLIYFQGNSAPDKSGLPSDRFSAERTGGSVSTLTIQRTQQEDSAVYLCASSAQQGAKGYTFGSGTRLTVV.

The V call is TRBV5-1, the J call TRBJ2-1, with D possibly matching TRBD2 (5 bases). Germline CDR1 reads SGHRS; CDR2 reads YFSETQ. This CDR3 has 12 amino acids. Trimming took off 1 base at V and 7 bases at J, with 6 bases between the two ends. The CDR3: CASSLPGNEQFF. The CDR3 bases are TGCGCCAGCAGCTTGCCGGGAAATGAGCAGTTCTTC.

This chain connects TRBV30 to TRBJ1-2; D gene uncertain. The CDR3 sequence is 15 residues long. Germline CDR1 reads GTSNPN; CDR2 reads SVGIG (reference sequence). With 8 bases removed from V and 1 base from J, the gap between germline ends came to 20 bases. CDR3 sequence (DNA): TGTGCCGCCCTACGGGAGGGTGTTGTTAACTATGGCTACACCTTC. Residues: CAALREGVVNYGYTF. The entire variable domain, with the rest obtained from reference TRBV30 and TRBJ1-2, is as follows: SQTIHQWPATLVQPVGSPLSLECTVEGTSNPNLYWYRQAAGRGLQLLFYSVGIGQISSEVPQNLSASRPQDRQFILSSKKLLLSDSGFYLCAALREGVVNYGYTFGSGTRLTVV.

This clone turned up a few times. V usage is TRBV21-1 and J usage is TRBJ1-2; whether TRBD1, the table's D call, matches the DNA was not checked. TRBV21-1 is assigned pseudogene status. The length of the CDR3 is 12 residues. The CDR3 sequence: CAKDRANYGYTF. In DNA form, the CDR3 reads TGTGCCAAAGACAGGGCTAACTATGGCTACACCTTC.

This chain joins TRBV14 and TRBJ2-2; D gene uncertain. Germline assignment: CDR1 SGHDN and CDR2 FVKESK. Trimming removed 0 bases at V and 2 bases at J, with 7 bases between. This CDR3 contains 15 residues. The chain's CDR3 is CASSQDSRNTGELFF. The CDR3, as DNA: TGTGCCAGCAGCCAAGATTCCCGTAACACCGGGGAGCTGTTTTTT.

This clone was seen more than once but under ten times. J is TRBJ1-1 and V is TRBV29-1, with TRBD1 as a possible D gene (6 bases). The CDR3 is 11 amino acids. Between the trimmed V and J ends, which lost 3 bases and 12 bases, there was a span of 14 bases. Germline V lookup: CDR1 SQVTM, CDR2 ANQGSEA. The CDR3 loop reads CSVDSGDATFF. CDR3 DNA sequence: TGCAGCGTTGATTCAGGGGATGCAACTTTCTTT.

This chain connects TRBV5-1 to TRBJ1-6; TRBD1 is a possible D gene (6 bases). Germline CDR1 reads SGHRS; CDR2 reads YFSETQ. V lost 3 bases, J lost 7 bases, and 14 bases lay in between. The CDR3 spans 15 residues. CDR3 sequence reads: CASSYDTGRNSPLHF. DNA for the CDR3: TGCGCCAGCAGCTATGATACAGGGCGGAATTCACCCCTCCACTTT.

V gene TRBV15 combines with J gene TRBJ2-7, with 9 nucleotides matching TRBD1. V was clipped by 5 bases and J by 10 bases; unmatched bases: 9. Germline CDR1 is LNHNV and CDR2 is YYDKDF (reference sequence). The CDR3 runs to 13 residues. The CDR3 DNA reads TGTGCCACCAGCCCCACAGGGACAGGGCGACAGTACTTC. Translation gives CATSPTGTGRQYF.

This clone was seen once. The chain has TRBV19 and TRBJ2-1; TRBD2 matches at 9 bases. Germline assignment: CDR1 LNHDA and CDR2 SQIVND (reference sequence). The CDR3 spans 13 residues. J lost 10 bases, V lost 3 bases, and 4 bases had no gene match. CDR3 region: CASSMVAGGEQFF. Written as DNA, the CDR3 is TGTGCCAGTAGTATGGTGGCGGGGGGGGAGCAGTTCTTC.

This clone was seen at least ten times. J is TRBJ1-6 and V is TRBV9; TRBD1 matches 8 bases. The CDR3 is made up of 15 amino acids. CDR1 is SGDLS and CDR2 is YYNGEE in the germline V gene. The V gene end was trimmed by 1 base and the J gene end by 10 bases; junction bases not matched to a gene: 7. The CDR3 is CASSVKTGAASPLHF. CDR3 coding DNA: TGTGCCAGCAGCGTAAAGACAGGGGCCGCCTCACCCCTCCACTTT.

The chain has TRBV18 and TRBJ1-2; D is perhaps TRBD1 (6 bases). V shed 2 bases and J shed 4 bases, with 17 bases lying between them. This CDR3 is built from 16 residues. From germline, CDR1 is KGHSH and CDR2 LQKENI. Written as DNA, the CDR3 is TGTGCCAGCTCACCAGAACAGGGAGGGTCCCCCTATGGCTACACCTTC. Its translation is CASSPEQGGSPYGYTF.

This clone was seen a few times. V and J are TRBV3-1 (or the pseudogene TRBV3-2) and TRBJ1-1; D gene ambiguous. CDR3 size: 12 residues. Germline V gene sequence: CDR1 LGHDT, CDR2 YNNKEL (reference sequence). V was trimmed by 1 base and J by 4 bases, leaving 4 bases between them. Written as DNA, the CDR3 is TGTGCCAGCAGCCAAGTTAGCACTGAAGCTTTCTTT. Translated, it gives CASSQVSTEAFF.

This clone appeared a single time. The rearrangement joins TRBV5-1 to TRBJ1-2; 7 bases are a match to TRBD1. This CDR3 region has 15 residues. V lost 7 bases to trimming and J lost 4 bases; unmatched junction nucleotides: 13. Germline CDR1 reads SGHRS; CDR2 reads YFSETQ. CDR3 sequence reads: CASSRDSQSPYGYTF. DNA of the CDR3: TGCGCCAGCTCCCGGGACAGTCAATCACCCTATGGCTACACCTTC.

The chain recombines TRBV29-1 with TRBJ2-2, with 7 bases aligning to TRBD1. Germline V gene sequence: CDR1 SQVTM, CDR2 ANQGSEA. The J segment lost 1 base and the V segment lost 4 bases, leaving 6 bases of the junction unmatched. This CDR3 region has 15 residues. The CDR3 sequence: CSVARDRQNTGELFF. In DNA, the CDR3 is TGCAGCGTTGCCCGGGACAGACAGAACACCGGGGAGCTGTTTTTT.

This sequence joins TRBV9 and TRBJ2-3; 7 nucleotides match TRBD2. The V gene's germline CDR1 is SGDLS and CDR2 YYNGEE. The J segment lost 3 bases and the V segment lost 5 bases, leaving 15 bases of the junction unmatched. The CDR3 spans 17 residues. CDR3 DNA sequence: TGTGCCAGCAGTCGAGAACGGACTAGTCCGGCAACAGATACGCAGTATTTT. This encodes CASSRERTSPATDTQYF.

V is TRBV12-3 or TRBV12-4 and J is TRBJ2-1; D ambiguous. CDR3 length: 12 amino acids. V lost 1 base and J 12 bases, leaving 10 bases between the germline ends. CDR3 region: CASSLESQRQFF. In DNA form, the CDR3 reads TGTGCCAGCAGTTTAGAGAGCCAACGGCAGTTCTTC.

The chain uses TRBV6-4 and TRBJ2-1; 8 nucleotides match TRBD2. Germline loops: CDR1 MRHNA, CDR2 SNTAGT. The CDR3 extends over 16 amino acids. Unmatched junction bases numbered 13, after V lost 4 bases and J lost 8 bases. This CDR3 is CASSASAGGSFHEQFF. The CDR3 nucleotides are TGTGCCAGCAGTGCATCGGCGGGGGGTTCCTTCCATGAGCAGTTCTTC.

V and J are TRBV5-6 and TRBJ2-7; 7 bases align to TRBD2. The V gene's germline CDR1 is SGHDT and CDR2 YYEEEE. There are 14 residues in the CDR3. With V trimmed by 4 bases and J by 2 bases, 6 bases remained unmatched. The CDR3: CASSPVAGAYEQYF. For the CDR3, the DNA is TGTGCCAGCAGCCCGGTGGCGGGGGCCTACGAGCAGTACTTC.